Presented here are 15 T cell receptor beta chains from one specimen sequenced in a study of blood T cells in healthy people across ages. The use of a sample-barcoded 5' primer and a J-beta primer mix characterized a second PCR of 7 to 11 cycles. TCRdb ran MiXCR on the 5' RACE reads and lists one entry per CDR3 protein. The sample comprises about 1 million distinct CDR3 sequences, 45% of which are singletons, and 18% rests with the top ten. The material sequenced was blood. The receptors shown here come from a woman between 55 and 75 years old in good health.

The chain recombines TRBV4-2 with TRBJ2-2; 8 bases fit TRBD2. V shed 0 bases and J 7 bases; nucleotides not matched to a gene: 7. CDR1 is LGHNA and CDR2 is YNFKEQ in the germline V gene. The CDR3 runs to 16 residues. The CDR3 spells CASSQDPGGQGGELFF. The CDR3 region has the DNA TGTGCCAGCAGCCAAGATCCGGGGGGGCAAGGCGGGGAGCTGTTTTTT.

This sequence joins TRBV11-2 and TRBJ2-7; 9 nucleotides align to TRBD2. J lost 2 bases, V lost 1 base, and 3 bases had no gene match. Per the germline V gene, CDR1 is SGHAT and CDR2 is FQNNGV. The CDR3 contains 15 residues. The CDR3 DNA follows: TGTGCCAGCAGCTTAGTAGCGGGAGACCCCTACGAGCAGTACTTC. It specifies CASSLVAGDPYEQYF.

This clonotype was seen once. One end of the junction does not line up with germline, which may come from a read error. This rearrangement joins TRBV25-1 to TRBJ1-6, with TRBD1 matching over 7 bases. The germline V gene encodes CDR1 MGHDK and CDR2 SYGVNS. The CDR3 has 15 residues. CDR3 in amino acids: CAGSPPGQSNSPLHF. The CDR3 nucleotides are TGTGCCGGCAGTCCTCCGGGACAGAGTAATTCACCCCTCCACTTT.

The CDR3 DNA is TGTGCCAGCAGTGAACCGGGACTAGCGGCCCAGTACTTC. Translating it yields CASSEPGLAAQYF. The chain couples TRBV12-3 or TRBV12-4 to TRBJ2-5, with 11 bases fitting TRBD2. Trimming at V came to 5 bases and at J to 9 bases, leaving 5 bases not matched to a gene. This CDR3 region has 13 residues.

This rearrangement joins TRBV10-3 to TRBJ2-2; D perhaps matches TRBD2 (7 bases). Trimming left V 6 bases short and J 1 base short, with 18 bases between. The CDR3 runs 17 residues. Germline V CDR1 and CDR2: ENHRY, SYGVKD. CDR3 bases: TGTGCCATCAGCTCGGGGGGCGTCGCTTGGAACACCGGGGAGCTGTTTTTT. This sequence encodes CAISSGGVAWNTGELFF.

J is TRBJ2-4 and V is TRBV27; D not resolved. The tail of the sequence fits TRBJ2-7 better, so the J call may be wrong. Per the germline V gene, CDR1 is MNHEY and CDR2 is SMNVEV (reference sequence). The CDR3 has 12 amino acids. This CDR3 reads CASKASPGEQYF. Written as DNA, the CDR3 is TGTGCCAGCAAGGCTTCTCCGGGCGAGCAGTACTTC.

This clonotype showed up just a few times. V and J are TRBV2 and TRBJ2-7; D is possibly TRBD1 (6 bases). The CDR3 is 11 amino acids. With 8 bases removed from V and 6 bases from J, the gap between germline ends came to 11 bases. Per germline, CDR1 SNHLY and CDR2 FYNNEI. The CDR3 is CASLQGSEQYF. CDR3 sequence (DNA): TGTGCCAGCTTGCAGGGGAGCGAGCAGTACTTC.

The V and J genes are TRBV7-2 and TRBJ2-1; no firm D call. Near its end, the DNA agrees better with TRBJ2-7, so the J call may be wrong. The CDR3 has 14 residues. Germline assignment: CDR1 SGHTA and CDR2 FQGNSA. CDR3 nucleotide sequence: TGTGCCAGCAGCTTAAGTAGTAACAACAATGAGCAGTACTTC. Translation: CASSLSSNNNEQYF.

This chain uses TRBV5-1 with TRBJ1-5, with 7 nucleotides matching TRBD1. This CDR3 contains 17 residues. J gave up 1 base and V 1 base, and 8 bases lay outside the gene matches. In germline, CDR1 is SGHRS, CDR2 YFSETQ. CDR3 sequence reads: CASSLKRQGRSNQPQHF. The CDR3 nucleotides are TGCGCCAGCAGCTTGAAGCGACAGGGCCGAAGCAATCAGCCCCAGCATTTT. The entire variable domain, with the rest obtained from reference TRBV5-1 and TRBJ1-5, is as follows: KAGVTQTPRYLIKTRGQQVTLSCSPISGHRSVSWYQQTPGQGLQFLFEYFSETQRNKGNFPGRFSGRQFSNSRSEMNVSTLELGDSALYLCASSLKRQGRSNQPQHFGDGTRLSIL.

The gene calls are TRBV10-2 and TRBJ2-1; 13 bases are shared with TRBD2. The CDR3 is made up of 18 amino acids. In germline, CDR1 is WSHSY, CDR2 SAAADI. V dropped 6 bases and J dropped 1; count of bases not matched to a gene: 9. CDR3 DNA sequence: TGCGCCAGCAGACGAGGACTAGCGGGAGTAACATCCTACAATGAGCAGTTCTTC. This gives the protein CASRRGLAGVTSYNEQFF.

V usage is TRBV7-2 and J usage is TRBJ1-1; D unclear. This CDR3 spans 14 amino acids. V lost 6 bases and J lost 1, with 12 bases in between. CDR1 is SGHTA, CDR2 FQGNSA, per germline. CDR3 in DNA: TGTGCCAGCAGGCACGGACGGTGGAACACTGAAGCTTTCTTT. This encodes CASRHGRWNTEAFF.

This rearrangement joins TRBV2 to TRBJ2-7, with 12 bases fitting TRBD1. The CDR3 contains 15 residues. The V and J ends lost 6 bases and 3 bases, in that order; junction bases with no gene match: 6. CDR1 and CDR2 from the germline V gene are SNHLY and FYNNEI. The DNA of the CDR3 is TGTGCCAGCAGGGAGGGACAGGGGGCTCACTACGAGCAGTACTTC. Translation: CASREGQGAHYEQYF.

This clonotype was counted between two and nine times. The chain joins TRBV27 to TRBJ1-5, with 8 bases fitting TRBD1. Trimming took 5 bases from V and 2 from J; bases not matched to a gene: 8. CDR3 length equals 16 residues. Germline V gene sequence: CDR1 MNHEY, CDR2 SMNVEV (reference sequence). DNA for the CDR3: TGTGCCAGCAGTCCCTGGACAGGGAAGGGCAATCAGCCCCAGCATTTT. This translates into CASSPWTGKGNQPQHF.

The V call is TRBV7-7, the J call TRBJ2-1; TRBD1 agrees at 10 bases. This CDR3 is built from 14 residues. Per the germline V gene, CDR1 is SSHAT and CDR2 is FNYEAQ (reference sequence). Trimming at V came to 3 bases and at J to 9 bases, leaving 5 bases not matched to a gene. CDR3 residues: CASSLGTGEVEQFF. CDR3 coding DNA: TGTGCCAGCAGCTTGGGGACAGGGGAGGTTGAGCAGTTCTTC.

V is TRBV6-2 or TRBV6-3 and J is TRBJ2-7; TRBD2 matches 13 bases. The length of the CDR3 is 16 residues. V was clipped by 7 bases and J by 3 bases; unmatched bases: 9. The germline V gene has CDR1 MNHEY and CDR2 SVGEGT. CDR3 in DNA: TGTGCCAGCACCACACCGAGGACTAGCGGGAGCTACGAGCAGTACTTC. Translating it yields CASTTPRTSGSYEQYF.